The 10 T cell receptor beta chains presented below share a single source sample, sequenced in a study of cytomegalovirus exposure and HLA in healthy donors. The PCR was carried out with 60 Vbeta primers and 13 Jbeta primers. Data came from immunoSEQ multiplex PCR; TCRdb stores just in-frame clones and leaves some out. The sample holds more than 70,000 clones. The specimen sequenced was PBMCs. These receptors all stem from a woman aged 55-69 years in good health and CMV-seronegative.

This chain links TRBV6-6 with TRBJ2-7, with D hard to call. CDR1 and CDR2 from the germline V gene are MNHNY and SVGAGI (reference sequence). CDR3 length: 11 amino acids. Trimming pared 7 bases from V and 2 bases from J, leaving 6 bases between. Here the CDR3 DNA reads TGTGCCAGCACTACTACCTACGAGCAGTACTTC. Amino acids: CASTTTYEQYF.

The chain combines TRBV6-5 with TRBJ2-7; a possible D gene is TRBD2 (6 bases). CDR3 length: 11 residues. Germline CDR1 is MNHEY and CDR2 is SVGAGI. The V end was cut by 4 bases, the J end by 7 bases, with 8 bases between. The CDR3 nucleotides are TGTGCCAGCAGTTCCCGGGGGGAGCAGTACTTC. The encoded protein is CASSSRGEQYF.

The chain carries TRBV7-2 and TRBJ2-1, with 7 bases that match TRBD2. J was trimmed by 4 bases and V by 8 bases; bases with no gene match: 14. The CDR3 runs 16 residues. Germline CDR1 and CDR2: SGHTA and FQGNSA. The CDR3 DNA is TGTGCCAGCCGTCTACAAATGGGAGGGCCATACAATGAGCAGTTCTTC. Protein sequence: CASRLQMGGPYNEQFF. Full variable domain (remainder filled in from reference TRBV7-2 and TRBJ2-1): GAGVSQSPSNKVTEKGKDVELRCDPISGHTALYWYRQSLGQGLEFLIYFQGNSAPDKSGLPSDRFSAERTGGSVSTLTIQRTQQEDSAVYLCASRLQMGGPYNEQFFGPGTRLTVL.

CDR3: CASSEGARYEQYF. CDR3 sequence (DNA): TGTGCCAGCAGCGAGGGGGCGCGTTACGAGCAGTACTTC. The V and J genes are TRBV27 and TRBJ2-7; 7 bases are shared with TRBD1. This CDR3 is built from 13 residues. After removal of 6 bases from V and 4 bases from J, the junction contained 6 bases not matched to a gene. The germline gives CDR1 MNHEY, CDR2 SMNVEV (reference sequence).

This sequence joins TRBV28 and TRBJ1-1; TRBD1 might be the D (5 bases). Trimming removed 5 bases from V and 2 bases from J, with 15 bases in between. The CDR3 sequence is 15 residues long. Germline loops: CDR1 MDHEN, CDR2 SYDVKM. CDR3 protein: CASSPYQGSNTEAFF. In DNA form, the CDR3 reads TGTGCCAGCAGTCCCTACCAGGGATCTAACACTGAAGCTTTCTTT.

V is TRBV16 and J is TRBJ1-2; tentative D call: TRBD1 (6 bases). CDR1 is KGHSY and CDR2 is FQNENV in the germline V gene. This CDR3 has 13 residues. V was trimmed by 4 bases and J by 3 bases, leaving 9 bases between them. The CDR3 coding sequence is TGTGCCAGCAGCCCCCGGACAGACTATGGCTACACCTTC. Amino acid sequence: CASSPRTDYGYTF.

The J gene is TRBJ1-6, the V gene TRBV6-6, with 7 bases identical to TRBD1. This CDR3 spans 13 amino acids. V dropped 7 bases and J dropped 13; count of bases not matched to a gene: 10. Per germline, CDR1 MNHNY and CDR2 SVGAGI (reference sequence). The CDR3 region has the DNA TGTGCCAGCACCATGACAGGGTTCGGGCCCCTCCACTTT. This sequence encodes CASTMTGFGPLHF.

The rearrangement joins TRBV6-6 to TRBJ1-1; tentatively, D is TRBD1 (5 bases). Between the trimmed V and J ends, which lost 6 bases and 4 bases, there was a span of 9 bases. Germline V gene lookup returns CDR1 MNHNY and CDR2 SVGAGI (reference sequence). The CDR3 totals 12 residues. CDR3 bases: TGTGCCAGCAGCTCCGGGGGCACTGAAGCTTTCTTT. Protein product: CASSSGGTEAFF.

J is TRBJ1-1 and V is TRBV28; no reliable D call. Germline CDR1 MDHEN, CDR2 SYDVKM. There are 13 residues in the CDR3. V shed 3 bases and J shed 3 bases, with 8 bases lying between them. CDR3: CASSFLSYTEAFF. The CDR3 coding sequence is TGTGCCAGCAGTTTTCTCTCTTACACTGAAGCTTTCTTT.

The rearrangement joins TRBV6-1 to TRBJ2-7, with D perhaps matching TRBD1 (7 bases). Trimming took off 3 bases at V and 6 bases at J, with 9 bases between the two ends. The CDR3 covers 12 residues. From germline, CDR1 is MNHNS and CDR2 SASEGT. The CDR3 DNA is TGTGCCAGCAGTGAGCAGGGGGGCGAGCAGTACTTC. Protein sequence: CASSEQGGEQYF.